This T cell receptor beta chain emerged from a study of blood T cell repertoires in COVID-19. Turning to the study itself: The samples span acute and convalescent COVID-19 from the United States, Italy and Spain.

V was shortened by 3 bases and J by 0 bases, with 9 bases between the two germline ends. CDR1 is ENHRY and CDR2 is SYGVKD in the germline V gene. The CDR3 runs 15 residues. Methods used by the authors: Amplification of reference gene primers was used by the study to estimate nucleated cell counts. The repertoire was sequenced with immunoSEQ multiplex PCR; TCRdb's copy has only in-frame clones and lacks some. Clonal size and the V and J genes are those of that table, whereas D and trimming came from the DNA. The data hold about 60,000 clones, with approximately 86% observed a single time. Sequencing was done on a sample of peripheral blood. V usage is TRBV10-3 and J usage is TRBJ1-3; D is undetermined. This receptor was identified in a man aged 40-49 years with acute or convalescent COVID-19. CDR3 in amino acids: CAISEPQYSGNTIYF. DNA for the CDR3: TGTGCCATCAGTGAACCACAGTACTCTGGAAACACCATATATTTT.